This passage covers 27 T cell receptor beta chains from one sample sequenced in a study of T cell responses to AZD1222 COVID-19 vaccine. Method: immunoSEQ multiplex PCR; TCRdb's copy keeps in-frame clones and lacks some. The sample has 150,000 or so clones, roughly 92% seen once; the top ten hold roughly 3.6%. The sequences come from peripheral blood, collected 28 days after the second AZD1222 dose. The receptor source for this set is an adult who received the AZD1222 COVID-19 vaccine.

The CDR3, as DNA: TGCGCCAGCAGCTTGGAGGTTCCCGGGGAGCTGTTTTTT. Translated: CASSLEVPGELFF. V gene TRBV5-1 combines with J gene TRBJ2-2; D gene unclear. CDR3 length equals 13 residues. V dropped 0 bases and J dropped 6 bases, with 6 bases sitting between them. Germline values: CDR1 SGHRS, CDR2 YFSETQ. The whole variable domain, remainder taken from reference TRBV5-1 and TRBJ2-2, is KAGVTQTPRYLIKTRGQQVTLSCSPISGHRSVSWYQQTPGQGLQFLFEYFSETQRNKGNFPGRFSGRQFSNSRSEMNVSTLELGDSALYLCASSLEVPGELFFGEGSRLTVL.

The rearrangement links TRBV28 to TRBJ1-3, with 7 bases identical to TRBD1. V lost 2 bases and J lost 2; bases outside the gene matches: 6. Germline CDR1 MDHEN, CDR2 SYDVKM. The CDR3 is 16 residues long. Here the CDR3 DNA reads TGTGCCAGCAGTTTACCCTCGACAGGGACTGGAAACACCATATATTTT. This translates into CASSLPSTGTGNTIYF.

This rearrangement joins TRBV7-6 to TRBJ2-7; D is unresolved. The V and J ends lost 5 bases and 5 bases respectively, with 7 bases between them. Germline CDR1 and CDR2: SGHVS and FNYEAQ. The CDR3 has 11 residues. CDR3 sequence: CASSPDDEQYF. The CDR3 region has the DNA TGTGCCAGCAGCCCAGACGACGAGCAGTACTTC.

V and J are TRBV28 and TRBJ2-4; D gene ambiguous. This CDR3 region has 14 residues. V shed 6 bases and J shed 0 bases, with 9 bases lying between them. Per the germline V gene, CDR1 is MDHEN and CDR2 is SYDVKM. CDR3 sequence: CASRSSVAKNIQYF. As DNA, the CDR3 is TGTGCCAGCAGGTCCTCCGTAGCCAAAAACATTCAGTACTTC.

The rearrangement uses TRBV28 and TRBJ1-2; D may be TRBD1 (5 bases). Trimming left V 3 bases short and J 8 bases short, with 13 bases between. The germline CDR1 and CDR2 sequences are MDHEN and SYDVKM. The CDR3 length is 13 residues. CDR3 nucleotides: TGTGCCAGCAGTTTTGGCAGGGTTGAAGGCTACACCTTC. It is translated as CASSFGRVEGYTF.

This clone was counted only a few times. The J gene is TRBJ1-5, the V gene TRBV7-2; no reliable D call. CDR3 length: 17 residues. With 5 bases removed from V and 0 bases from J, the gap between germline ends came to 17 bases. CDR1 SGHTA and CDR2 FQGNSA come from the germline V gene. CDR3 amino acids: CASSHSPQRYSNQPQHF. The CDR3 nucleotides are TGTGCCAGCAGCCATTCCCCCCAGCGGTATAGCAATCAGCCCCAGCATTTT.

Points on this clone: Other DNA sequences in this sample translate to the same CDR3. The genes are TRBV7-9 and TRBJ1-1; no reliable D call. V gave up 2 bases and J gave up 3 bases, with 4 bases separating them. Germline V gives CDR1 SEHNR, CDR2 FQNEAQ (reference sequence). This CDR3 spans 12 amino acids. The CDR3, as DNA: TGTGCCAGCAGCTTACGGGACACTGAAGCTTTCTTT. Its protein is CASSLRDTEAFF.

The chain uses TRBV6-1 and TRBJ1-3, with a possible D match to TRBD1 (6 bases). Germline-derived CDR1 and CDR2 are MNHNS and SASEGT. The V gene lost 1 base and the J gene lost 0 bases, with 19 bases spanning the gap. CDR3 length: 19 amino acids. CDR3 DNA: TGTGCCAGCAGTGAAGGGGGTTGGACAGCTAGAGTCTCTGGAAACACCATATATTTT. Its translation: CASSEGGWTARVSGNTIYF.

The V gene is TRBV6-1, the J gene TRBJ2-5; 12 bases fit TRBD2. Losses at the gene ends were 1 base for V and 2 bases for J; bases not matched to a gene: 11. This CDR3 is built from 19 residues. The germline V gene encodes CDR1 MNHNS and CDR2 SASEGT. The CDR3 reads CASSEGHSGLAGRQETQYF. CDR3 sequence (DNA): TGTGCCAGCAGTGAAGGACATTCAGGACTAGCGGGAAGGCAAGAGACCCAGTACTTC.

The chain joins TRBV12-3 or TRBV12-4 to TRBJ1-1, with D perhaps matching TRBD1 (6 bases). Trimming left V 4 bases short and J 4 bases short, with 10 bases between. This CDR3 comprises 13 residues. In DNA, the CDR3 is TGTGCCAGCAGTTCCCAGGGGTCCACTGAAGCTTTCTTT. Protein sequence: CASSSQGSTEAFF.

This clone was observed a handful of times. CDR3 nucleotides: TGTGCCAGTAGTATAGGCCCAGGGGGGGCCTATGGCTACACCTTC. This sequence encodes CASSIGPGGAYGYTF. The rearrangement uses TRBV19 and TRBJ1-2; 7 nucleotides match TRBD1. The CDR3 runs to 15 residues. The junction had 6 bases not matched to a gene; V was cut back by 1 base and J by 4 bases. The germline CDR1 and CDR2 sequences are LNHDA and SQIVND (reference sequence). Complete variable domain (other parts from reference TRBV19 and TRBJ1-2): DGGITQSPKYLFRKEGQNVTLSCEQNLNHDAMYWYRQDPGQGLRLIYYSQIVNDFQKGDIAEGYSVSREKKESFPLTVTSAQKNPTAFYLCASSIGPGGAYGYTFGSGTRLTVV.

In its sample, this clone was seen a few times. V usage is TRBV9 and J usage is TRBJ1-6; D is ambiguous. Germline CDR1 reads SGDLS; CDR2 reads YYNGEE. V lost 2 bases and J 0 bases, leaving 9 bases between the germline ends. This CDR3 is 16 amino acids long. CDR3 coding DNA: TGTGCCAGCAGCGTCTACCAGAGCTCCTATAATTCACCCCTCCACTTT. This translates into CASSVYQSSYNSPLHF.

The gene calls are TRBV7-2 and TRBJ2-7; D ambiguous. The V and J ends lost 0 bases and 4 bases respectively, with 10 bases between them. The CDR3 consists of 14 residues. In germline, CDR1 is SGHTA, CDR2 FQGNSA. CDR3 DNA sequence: TGTGCCAGCAGCTTAGCCCACGATATTTACGAGCAGTACTTC. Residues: CASSLAHDIYEQYF.

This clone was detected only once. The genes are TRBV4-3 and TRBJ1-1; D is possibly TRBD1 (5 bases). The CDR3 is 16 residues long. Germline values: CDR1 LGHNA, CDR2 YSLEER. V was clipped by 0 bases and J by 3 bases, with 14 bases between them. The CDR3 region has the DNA TGCGCCAGCAGCCAAGAAGGCGGGGGAGGGTACACTGAAGCTTTCTTT. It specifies CASSQEGGGGYTEAFF.

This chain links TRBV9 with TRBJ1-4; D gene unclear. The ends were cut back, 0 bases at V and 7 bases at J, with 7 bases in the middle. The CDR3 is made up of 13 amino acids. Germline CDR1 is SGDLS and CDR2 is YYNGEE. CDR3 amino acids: CASSVAPGEKLFF. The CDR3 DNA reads TGTGCCAGCAGCGTAGCCCCAGGTGAAAAACTGTTTTTT.

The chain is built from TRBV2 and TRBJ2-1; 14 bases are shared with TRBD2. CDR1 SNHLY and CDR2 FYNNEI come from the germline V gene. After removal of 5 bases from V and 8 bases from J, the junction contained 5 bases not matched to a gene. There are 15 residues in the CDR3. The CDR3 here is CASSTTSGRAHEQFF. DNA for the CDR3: TGTGCCAGCAGTACGACTAGCGGGAGGGCCCATGAGCAGTTCTTC.

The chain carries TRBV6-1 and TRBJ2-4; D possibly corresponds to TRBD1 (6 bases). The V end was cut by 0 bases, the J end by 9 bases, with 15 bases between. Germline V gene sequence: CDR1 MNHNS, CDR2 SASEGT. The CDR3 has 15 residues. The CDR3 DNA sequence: TGTGCCAGCAGTGAAGCAGCCCGAAGGGGGAGCATTCAGTACTTC. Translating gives CASSEAARRGSIQYF.

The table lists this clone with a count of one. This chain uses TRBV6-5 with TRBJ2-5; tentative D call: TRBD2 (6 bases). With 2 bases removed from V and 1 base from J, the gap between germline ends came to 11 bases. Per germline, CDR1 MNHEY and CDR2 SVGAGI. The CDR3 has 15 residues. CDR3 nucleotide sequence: TGTGCCAGCAGTTACGGGAGTAGCGGCCAAGAGACCCAGTACTTC. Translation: CASSYGSSGQETQYF.

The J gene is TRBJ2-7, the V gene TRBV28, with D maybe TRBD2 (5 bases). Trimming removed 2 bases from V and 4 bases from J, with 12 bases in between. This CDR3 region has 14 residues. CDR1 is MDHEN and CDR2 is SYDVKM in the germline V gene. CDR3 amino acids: CASSLEGLGYEQYF. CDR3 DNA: TGTGCCAGCAGTTTAGAGGGTTTGGGGTACGAGCAGTACTTC.

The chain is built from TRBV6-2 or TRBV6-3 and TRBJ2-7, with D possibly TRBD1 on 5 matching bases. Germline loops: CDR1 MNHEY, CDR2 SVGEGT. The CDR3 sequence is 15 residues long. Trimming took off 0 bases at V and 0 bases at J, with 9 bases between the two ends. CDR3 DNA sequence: TGTGCCAGCAGTTACTCACAGGTTATCTCCTACGAGCAGTACTTC. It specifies CASSYSQVISYEQYF.

CDR3 bases: TGTGCCAGCAGCTTGTCAGTCCGACAGAACTACGAGCAGTACTTC. Its translation is CASSLSVRQNYEQYF. The chain joins TRBV5-4 to TRBJ2-7; D is perhaps TRBD1 (5 bases). Trimming stripped 1 base from V and 3 bases from J, with 14 bases between. Per the germline V gene, CDR1 is SGHNT and CDR2 is YYREEE (reference sequence). The CDR3 length is 15 residues.

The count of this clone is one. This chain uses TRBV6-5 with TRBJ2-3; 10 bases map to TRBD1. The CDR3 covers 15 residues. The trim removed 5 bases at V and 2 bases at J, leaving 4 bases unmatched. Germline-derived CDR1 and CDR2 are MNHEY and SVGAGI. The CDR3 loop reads CASSTGTGVTDTQYF. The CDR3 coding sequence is TGTGCCAGCAGTACCGGGACAGGGGTCACAGATACGCAGTATTTT.

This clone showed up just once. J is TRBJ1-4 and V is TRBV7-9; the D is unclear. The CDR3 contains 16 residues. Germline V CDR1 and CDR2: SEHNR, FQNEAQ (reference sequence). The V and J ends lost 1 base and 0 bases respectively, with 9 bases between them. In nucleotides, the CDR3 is TGTGCCAGCAGCTTAGAGGGTTCAACAACTAATGAAAAACTGTTTTTT. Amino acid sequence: CASSLEGSTTNEKLFF.

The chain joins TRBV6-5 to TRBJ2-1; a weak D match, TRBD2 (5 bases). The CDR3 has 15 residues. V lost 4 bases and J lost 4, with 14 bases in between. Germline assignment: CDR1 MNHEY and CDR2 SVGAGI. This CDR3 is CASSFSGARYNEQFF. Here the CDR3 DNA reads TGTGCCAGCAGTTTCAGCGGAGCCCGTTACAATGAGCAGTTCTTC.

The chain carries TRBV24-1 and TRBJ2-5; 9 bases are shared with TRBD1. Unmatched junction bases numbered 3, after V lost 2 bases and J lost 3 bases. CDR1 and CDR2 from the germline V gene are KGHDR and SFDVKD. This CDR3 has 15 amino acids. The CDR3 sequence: CATSDWGQGEETQYF. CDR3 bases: TGTGCCACCAGTGATTGGGGACAGGGAGAAGAGACCCAGTACTTC.

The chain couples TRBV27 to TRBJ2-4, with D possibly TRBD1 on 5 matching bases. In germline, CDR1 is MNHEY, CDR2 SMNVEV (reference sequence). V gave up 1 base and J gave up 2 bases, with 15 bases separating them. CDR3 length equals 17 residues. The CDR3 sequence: CASSLYGPPGTKNIQYF. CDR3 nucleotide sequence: TGTGCCAGCAGTTTATATGGGCCTCCAGGGACCAAAAACATTCAGTACTTC.

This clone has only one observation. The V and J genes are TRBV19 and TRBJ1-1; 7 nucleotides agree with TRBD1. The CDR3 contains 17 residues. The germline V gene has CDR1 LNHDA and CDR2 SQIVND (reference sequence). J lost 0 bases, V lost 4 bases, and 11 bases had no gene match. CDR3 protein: CASSTALRTGLNTEAFF. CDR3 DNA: TGTGCCAGTAGTACCGCCCTCCGGACAGGCTTGAACACTGAAGCTTTCTTT.